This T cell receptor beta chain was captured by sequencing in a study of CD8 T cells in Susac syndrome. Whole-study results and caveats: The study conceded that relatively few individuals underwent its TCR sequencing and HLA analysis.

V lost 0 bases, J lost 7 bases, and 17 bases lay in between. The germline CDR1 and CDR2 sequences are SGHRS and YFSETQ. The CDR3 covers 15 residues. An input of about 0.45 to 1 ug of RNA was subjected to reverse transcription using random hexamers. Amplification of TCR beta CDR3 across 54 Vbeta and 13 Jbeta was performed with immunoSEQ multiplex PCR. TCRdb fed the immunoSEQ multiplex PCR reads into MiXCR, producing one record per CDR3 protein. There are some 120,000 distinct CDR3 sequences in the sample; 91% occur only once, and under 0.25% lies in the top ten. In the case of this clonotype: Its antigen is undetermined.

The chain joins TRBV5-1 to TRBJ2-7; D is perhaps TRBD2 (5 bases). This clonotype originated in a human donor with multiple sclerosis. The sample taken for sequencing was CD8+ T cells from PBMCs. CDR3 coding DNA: TGCGCCAGCAGCTTGGAGGGAGCCACTAAGGGAGAGCAGTACTTC. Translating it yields CASSLEGATKGEQYF.